This is a list of T cell receptor beta chains from one sample in a study of patients and donors after allogeneic stem cell transplantation. TCRdb re-derived calls from the RT-PCR reads in MiXCR, one entry per CDR3 protein. The sample has under 200,000 distinct CDR3 sequences, about 30% seen once; the top ten hold about 3.3%. The sequenced sample consisted of blood, either unsorted or a sorted T cell fraction (not recorded which). These receptors originate from a human donor who was either an allogeneic HSCT recipient or a stem cell or donor lymphocyte infusion donor (not recorded which). It is not recorded whose cells these are; they may come from a transplant donor. The CDR3 runs from the conserved cysteine through the conserved F or W. A D gene is named only where the DNA matches it firmly. Size values are once, few and many counts, or a class for expanded clones, and some rows have none.

>12|NA|TRBV7-8|NA|TRBJ2-1
CASSLGGDEQFF
TGTGCCAGCAGCTTAGGGGGGGATGAGCAGTTCTTC
>15|NA|TRBV3-1|many|TRBJ2-1
CASSHRATVDNEQFF
TGTGCCAGCAGCCATCGCGCAACAGTCGACAATGAGCAGTTCTTC
>12|NA|TRBV24-1|NA|TRBJ2-1
CATSDVDNEQFF
TGTGCCACCAGTGATGTTGACAATGAGCAGTTCTTC
>13|TRBD1|TRBV28|few|TRBJ2-7
CASQGVSFYEQYF
TGTGCCAGCCAGGGGGTTTCCTTTTACGAGCAGTACTTC
>9|NA|TRBV10-2|few|TRBJ1-5
CASIDEDHF
TGCGCCAGCATCGATGAGGACCATTTT
>14|TRBD1|TRBV6-5|NA|TRBJ2-7
CASKAWTGHDEQYF
TGTGCCAGCAAAGCGTGGACAGGGCACGACGAGCAGTACTTC
>17|NA|TRBV5-6|few|TRBJ2-7
CASSLEGRQGKAYEQYF
TGTGCCAGCAGCTTGGAAGGACGGCAGGGTAAGGCCTACGAGCAGTACTTC
>15|NA|TRBV10-3|once|TRBJ2-4
CAISESVKGQNIQYF
TGTGCCATCAGTGAGTCAGTAAAGGGGCAAAACATTCAGTACTTC
>14|TRBD1|TRBV12-3/TRBV12-4|NA|TRBJ2-7
CASSFGTGRDEQYF
TGTGCCAGCAGTTTTGGGACAGGGCGCGACGAGCAGTACTTC
>15|NA|TRBV5-1|few|TRBJ2-1
CASSLDGSSYNEQFF
TGCGCCAGCAGCTTGGACGGCAGCTCCTACAATGAGCAGTTCTTC
>15|TRBD1|TRBV7-3|few|TRBJ2-1
CASSLAPGQVNEQFF
TGTGCCAGCAGCTTAGCCCCGGGACAGGTCAATGAGCAGTTCTTC
>17|TRBD2|TRBV6-4|NA|TRBJ2-1
CASSGERDYVSYNEQFF
TGTGCCAGCAGTGGGGAGAGGGACTACGTCTCCTACAATGAGCAGTTCTTC
>11|NA|TRBV25-1|few|TRBJ1-1
CASSGGPGSFF
TGTGCCAGCAGTGGGGGGCCAGGCTCCTTCTTT
>13|TRBD1|TRBV11-3|NA|TRBJ2-7
CASRGTGETEQYF
TGTGCCAGCAGGGGGACAGGGGAGACCGAGCAGTACTTC
>11|NA|TRBV7-9|NA|TRBJ1-6
CASSLFSPLHF
TGTGCCAGCAGCCTGTTTTCACCCCTCCACTTT
>17|TRBD1|TRBV6-5|many|TRBJ2-2
CASSVLGQGPNTGELFF
TGTGCCAGCAGTGTCTTAGGACAGGGACCGAACACCGGGGAGCTGTTTTTT
>14|NA|TRBV6-1|NA|TRBJ1-2
CASSLKKREYGYTF
TGTGCCAGCAGTCTAAAGAAGAGGGAGTATGGCTACACCTTC
>12|NA|TRBV5-1|NA|TRBJ1-1
CASSLDPSKAFF
TGCGCCAGCAGCTTGGACCCGTCGAAAGCTTTCTTT
>12|NA|TRBV20-1|NA|TRBJ2-5
CSAKKGGSAQYF
TGCAGTGCTAAAAAGGGGGGATCGGCCCAGTACTTC
>13|NA|TRBV29-1|many|TRBJ1-4
CSVKGADNEKLFF
TGCAGCGTTAAAGGGGCGGATAATGAAAAACTGTTTTTT
>13|NA|TRBV29-1|NA|TRBJ2-6
CSVGTSGANVLTF
TGCAGCGTTGGGACCTCTGGGGCCAACGTCCTGACTTTC
>14|TRBD1|TRBV10-3|many|TRBJ1-2
CAISETTGGNGYTF
TGTGCCATCAGTGAGACCACAGGGGGGAATGGCTACACCTTC
>16|TRBD2|TRBV9|few|TRBJ2-1
CASSGLLAGGPNEQFF
TGTGCCAGCAGTGGACTCTTGGCGGGAGGTCCTAATGAGCAGTTCTTC
>13|NA|TRBV10-3|few|TRBJ2-7
CAISGRDAYEQYF
TGTGCCATCAGCGGCCGGGACGCCTACGAGCAGTACTTC
>18|TRBD2|TRBV10-3|few|TRBJ2-1
CAISESRGTSGREGEQFF
TGTGCCATCAGTGAGTCTCGGGGGACTAGCGGAAGGGAGGGTGAGCAGTTCTTC
>15|NA|TRBV7-2|many|TRBJ1-2
CASSTITENNYGYTF
TGTGCCAGCAGCACAATAACGGAAAACAACTATGGCTACACCTTC
>15|NA|TRBV10-1|NA|TRBJ2-6
CASSDSTAGANVLTF
TGCGCCAGCAGTGATAGTACGGCTGGGGCCAACGTCCTGACTTTC
>13|NA|TRBV2|few|TRBJ2-7
CALGGRQAQEQYF
TGTGCCCTTGGGGGCAGGCAGGCACAGGAGCAGTACTTC
>11|NA|TRBV12-3/TRBV12-4|NA|TRBJ2-4
CASSNSGSQGF
TGTGCCAGCAGCAACAGCGGTAGCCAGGGCTTC
>15|TRBD1|TRBV10-2|NA|TRBJ2-1
CASSEIGQDYNEQFF
TGCGCCAGCAGTGAGATAGGACAGGATTACAATGAGCAGTTCTTC
>13|NA|TRBV29-1|NA|TRBJ2-3
CSVAGGNTDTQYF
TGCAGCGTTGCAGGCGGAAACACAGATACGCAGTATTTT